This T cell receptor (beta chain) is drawn from a study of siplizumab effects on memory and regulatory T cells. About the study: Investigators ran mixed lymphocyte reactions in pairs, testing siplizumab at about 1 ug/mL against no drug.

The study's findings and limits: The majority of clones, roughly 80-95% of proliferating CD4+ or CD8+ clones, lacked an assignable naive or memory phenotype.

Cells that made up the mixed lymphocyte reaction were cocultured at 37°C for under 7 days. Concerning this clone itself: Its antigen is still unknown.

V shed 5 bases and J shed 7 bases, with 12 bases lying between them. This CDR3 contains 13 residues. CDR1 and CDR2 (germline): LNHDA, SQIVND (reference sequence). The protocol was immunoSEQ multiplex PCR, while the TCRdb copy is restricted to in-frame clones and leaves out a portion. Found here are 9,000 to 13,000 clones, around 42% of them singletons; the top ten hold approximately 23%. Sequenced sample: CFSE-low (dividing) CD4+ T cells sorted from an allogeneic mixed lymphocyte reaction. This sequence originates from a human donor in good health; the cells came from an allogeneic mixed lymphocyte reaction. The rearrangement joins TRBV19 to TRBJ1-5; the D is unclear. CDR3 nucleotide sequence: TGTGCCAGTAGTGTTCAGGTGGACCAGCCCCAGCATTTT. Translated: CASSVQVDQPQHF.